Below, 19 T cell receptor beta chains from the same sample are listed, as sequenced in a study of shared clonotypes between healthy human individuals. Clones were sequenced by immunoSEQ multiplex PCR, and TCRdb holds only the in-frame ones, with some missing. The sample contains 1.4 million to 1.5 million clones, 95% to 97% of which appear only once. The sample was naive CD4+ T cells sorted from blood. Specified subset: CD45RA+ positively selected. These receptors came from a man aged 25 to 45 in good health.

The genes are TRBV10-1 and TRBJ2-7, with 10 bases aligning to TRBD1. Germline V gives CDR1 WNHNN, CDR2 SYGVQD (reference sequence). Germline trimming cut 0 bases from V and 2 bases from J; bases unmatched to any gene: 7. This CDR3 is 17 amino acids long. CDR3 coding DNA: TGCGCCAGCAGTGAGTCGAATTTCGGGACAGGGGCCTACGAGCAGTACTTC. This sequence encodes CASSESNFGTGAYEQYF.

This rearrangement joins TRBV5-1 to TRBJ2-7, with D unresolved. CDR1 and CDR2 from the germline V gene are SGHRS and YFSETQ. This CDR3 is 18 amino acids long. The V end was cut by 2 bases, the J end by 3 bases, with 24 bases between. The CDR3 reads CASSLRPPKVTNFYEQYF. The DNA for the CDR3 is TGCGCCAGCAGCTTAAGGCCCCCGAAGGTTACGAACTTCTACGAGCAGTACTTC.

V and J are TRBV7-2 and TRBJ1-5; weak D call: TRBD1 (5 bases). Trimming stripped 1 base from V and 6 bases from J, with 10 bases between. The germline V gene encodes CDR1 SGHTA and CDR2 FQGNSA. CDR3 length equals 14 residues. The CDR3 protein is CASSLVAGPQPQHF. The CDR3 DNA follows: TGTGCCAGCAGCTTAGTTGCAGGGCCTCAGCCCCAGCATTTT.

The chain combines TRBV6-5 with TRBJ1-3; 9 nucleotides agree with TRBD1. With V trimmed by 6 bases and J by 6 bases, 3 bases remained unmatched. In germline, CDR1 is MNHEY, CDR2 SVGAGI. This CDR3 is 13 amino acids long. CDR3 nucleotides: TGTGCCAGCAGGCGACAGGGGGAAAACACCATATATTTT. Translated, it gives CASRRQGENTIYF.

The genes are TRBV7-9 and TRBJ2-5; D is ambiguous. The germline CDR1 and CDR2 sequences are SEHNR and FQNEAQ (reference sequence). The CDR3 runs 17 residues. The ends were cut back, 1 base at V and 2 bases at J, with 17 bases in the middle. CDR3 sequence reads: CASSLENPPRWQETQYF. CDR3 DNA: TGTGCCAGCAGCTTAGAAAACCCCCCTAGGTGGCAAGAGACCCAGTACTTC.

The CDR3 region has the DNA TGTGCCCGAGGGGGCGAACCGAGGGGAAATGAGCAGTTCTTC. It translates to CARGGEPRGNEQFF. The V gene is TRBV30, the J gene TRBJ2-1, with TRBD1 identical over 7 bases. CDR1 is GTSNPN, CDR2 SVGIG, per germline (reference sequence). The CDR3 totals 14 residues. Trimming at V came to 8 bases and at J to 7 bases, leaving 14 bases not matched to a gene.

In DNA, the CDR3 is TGTGCCAGTAGTAAAAGGGGATACACCGGGGAGCTGTTTTTT. Translation gives CASSKRGYTGELFF. The chain uses TRBV19 and TRBJ2-2; D may be TRBD1 (5 bases). This CDR3 contains 14 residues. V lost 4 bases and J lost 3, with 9 bases in between. The germline gives CDR1 LNHDA, CDR2 SQIVND (reference sequence). The full variable domain, with the rest looked up from reference TRBV19 and TRBJ2-2, is DGGITQSPKYLFRKEGQNVTLSCEQNLNHDAMYWYRQDPGQGLRLIYYSQIVNDFQKGDIAEGYSVSREKKESFPLTVTSAQKNPTAFYLCASSKRGYTGELFFGEGSRLTVL.

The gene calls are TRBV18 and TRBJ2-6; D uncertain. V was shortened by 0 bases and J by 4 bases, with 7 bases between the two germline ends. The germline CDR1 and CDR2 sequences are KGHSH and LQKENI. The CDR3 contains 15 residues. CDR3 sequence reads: CASSPPYIGANVLTF. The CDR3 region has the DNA TGTGCCAGCTCACCACCGTATATCGGGGCCAACGTCCTGACTTTC. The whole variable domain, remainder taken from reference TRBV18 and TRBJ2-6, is NAGVMQNPRHLVRRRGQEARLRCSPMKGHSHVYWYRQLPEEGLKFMVYLQKENIIDESGMPKERFSAEFPKEGPSILRIQQVVRGDSAAYFCASSPPYIGANVLTFGAGSRLTVL.

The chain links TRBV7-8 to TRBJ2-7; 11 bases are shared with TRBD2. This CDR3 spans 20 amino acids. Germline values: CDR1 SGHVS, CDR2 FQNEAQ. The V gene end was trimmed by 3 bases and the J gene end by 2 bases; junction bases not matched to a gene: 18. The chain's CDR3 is CASSFRALAGDFLGAYEQYF. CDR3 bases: TGTGCCAGCAGCTTTAGGGCACTAGCGGGAGATTTTCTGGGTGCCTACGAGCAGTACTTC.

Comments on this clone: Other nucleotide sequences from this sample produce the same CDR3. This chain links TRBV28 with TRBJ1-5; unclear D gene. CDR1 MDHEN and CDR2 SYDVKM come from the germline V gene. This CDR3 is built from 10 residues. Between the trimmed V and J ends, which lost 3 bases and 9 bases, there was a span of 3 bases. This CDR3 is CASSFRPQHF. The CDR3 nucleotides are TGTGCCAGCAGTTTCCGGCCCCAGCATTTT.

Written as DNA, the CDR3 is TGTGCCATCAGTGAGTCAGTTACGGCAGTTAATCAGCCCCAGCATTTT. This gives the protein CAISESVTAVNQPQHF. The genes are TRBV10-3 and TRBJ1-5; D call uncertain. V lost 0 bases and J 4 bases, leaving 13 bases between the germline ends. Per germline, CDR1 ENHRY and CDR2 SYGVKD. The CDR3 extends over 16 amino acids.

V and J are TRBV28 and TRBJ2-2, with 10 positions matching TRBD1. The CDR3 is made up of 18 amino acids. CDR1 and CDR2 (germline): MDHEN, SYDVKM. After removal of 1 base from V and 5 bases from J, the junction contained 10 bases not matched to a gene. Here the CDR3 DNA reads TGTGCCAGCAGTTTATCTCGAGGGCGGACAGGGGGAACCGGGGAGCTGTTTTTT. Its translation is CASSLSRGRTGGTGELFF.

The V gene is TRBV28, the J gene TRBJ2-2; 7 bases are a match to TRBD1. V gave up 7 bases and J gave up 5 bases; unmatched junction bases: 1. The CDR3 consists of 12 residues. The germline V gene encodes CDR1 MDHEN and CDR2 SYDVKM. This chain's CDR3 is CASTRGTGELFF. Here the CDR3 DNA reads TGTGCCAGCACCAGGGGGACCGGGGAGCTGTTTTTT.

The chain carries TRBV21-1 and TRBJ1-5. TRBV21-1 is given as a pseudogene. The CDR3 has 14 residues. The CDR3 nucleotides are TGTGCCAGCAGCAAAGTCTTTAATGATCAGCCCCAGCATTTT. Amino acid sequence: CASSKVFNDQPQHF.

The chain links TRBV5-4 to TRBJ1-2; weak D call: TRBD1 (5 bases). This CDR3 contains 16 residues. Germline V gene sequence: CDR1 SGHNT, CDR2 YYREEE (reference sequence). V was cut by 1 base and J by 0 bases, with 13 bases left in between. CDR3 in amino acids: CASSLPRGHSNYGYTF. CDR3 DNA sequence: TGTGCCAGCAGCTTGCCGCGTGGACACTCTAACTATGGCTACACCTTC.

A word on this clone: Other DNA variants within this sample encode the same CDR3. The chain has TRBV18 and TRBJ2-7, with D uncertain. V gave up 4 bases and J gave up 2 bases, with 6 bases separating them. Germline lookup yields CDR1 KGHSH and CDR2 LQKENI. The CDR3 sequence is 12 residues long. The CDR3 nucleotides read TGTGCCAGCTCACACGACACCTACGAGCAGTACTTC. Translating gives CASSHDTYEQYF.

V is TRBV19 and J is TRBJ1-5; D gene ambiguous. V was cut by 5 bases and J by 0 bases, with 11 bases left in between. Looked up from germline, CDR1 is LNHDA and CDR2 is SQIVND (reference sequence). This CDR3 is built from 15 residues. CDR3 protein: CASSRQIGSNQPQHF. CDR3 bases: TGTGCCAGTAGTCGGCAAATAGGTAGCAATCAGCCCCAGCATTTT.

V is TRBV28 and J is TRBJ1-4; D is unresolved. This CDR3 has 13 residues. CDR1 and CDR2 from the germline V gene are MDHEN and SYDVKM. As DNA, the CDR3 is TGTGCGGTCTGGGCGTCAACTAATGAAAAACTGTTTTTT. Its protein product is CAVWASTNEKLFF. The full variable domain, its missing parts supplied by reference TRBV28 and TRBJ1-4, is DVKVTQSSRYLVKRTGEKVFLECVQDMDHENMFWYRQDPGLGLRLIYFSYDVKMKEKGDIPEGYSVSREKKERFSLILESASTNQTSMYLCAVWASTNEKLFFGSGTQLSVL.

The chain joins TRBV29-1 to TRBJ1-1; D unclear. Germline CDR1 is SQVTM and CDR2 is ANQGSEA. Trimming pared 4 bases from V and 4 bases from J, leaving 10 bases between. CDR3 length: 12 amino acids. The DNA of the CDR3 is TGCAGCGTTGGGGGAAGAATCACTGAAGCTTTCTTT. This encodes CSVGGRITEAFF.